One T cell receptor (beta chain) is described in this entry. What it binds is unknown. The source of the sample is a study of T cells expressing NK-cell markers. On the study more broadly: Sorted CD3+CD56+NKG2C+, CD3+CD56+NKG2C- and CD3+CD56-NKG2C+ T cells supplied TCR beta repertoires. Seven sequenced donors out of eight were HCMV-seropositive, one seronegative.

Study conclusions and caveats: Expanded clones of NKG2C+ T cells had an unclear HCMV specificity. In a few donors, dominant clonotypes made up roughly 25-60.1% of CD3+CD56-NKG2C+ cells.

Germline V gene sequence: CDR1 SEHNR, CDR2 FQNEAQ (reference sequence). The CDR3 extends over 14 amino acids. TCRdb reprocessed the 5' RACE reads, keeping one entry per CDR3 protein, no DNA. This listing includes about half a million distinct CDR3 sequences. The sequence came from a woman aged 50 to 65 in good health. V is TRBV7-9 and J is TRBJ1-1; TCRdb outputs TRBD1, but without DNA this stays unchecked. The source material was blood T cells: a sorted CD56 or NKG2C T cell subset, CD4+ or CD8+ T cells, or bulk PBMC T cells (not recorded which). The CDR3 spells CASSSNTGFTEAFF.